These T cell receptor beta chains were read from a single sample in a study of beta chain features in type 1 diabetes. Sequencing was performed with immunoSEQ multiplex PCR; in TCRdb, only in-frame clones are kept and a portion is missing. The sample holds about 710,000 clones, over 12% seen once. The sample consisted of naive CD4+ T cells from blood. All receptors come from a man between 18 and 29 years old with type 1 diabetes. Both conserved end residues are part of each CDR3. The D gene is left open where the match is weak. The listing skips clone size in some rows; elsewhere it reads once, few, many or a size class.

NA	TRBV9	few	TRBJ2-5	TGTGCCAGCAGCGAAAGAGACGCGCACCGGACCCAGTACTTC	CASSERDAHRTQYF
NA	TRBV11-1	few	TRBJ2-2	TGTGCCAGCAGCCTCAGATACACCGGGGAGCTGTTTTTT	CASSLRYTGELFF
TRBD1	TRBV7-2	few	TRBJ2-7	TGTGCCAGCAGCCCTGGACAGGGCCTCTACGAGCAGTACTTC	CASSPGQGLYEQYF
TRBD1	TRBV7-9	NA	TRBJ2-5	TGTGCCAGCAGCTTGCTCGGGACAGGGATAGAGACCCAGTACTTC	CASSLLGTGIETQYF
TRBD1	TRBV2	NA	TRBJ1-2	TGTGCCAGCAAATACGACAGGGGAGACGGTGGCTACACCTTC	CASKYDRGDGGYTF
NA	TRBV7-8	NA	TRBJ2-7	TGTGCCAGCAGCGCCAGGGGGGACACCTACGAGCAGTACTTC	CASSARGDTYEQYF
TRBD1	TRBV6-5	NA	TRBJ1-6	TGTGCCAGCAGTCCGGACAGGAATTCACCCCTCCACTTT	CASSPDRNSPLHF
NA	TRBV7-2	few	TRBJ2-1	TGTGCCAGCAGCCTCGGCATCCCCCACAGCTCCTACAATGAGCAGTTCTTC	CASSLGIPHSSYNEQFF
NA	TRBV7-3	NA	TRBJ1-1	TGTGCCAGCAGCTTAGTAGGGGGTGAGACTGAAGCTTTCTTT	CASSLVGGETEAFF
NA	TRBV5-4	NA	TRBJ2-1	TGTGCCAGCAGCTTGGGGCAGATCAATGAGCAGTTCTTC	CASSLGQINEQFF
NA	TRBV27	few	TRBJ2-3	TGTGCCAGCAGTTTGTACAGGTCCACAGATACGCAGTATTTT	CASSLYRSTDTQYF
NA	TRBV14	few	TRBJ1-2	TGTGCCAGCAGCCAAGGCCAGATGTATGGCTACACCTTC	CASSQGQMYGYTF
TRBD1	TRBV5-6	NA	TRBJ1-5	TGTGCCAGCAGCCACGACAGGGGGCTGGTCGACAATCAGCCCCAGCATTTT	CASSHDRGLVDNQPQHF
NA	TRBV30	few	TRBJ2-2	TGTGCCTGGAGTCCCGAGCGGCGGGGCGGGGAGCTGTTTTTT	CAWSPERRGGELFF
NA	TRBV7-8	few	TRBJ2-3	TGTGCCAGCAGCTCCGGTGTAGGATTGGCCACAGATACGCAGTATTTT	CASSSGVGLATDTQYF
NA	TRBV29-1	NA	TRBJ1-2	TGCAGCGTTGACCCCCCAAACTATGGCTACACCTTC	CSVDPPNYGYTF
NA	TRBV7-9	few	TRBJ1-1	TGTGCCAGCAGCTTTTATCGATTAAGGGACGGGAACACTGAAGCTTTCTTT	CASSFYRLRDGNTEAFF
NA	TRBV28	NA	TRBJ2-1	TGTGCCAGCAGTCACGGGGGCCTCTCCTACAATGAGCAGTTCTTC	CASSHGGLSYNEQFF
NA	TRBV14	NA	TRBJ2-7	TGTGCCAGCAGCCCGCGAAATTCGGGGGAGCAGTACTTC	CASSPRNSGEQYF
NA	TRBV7-2	NA	TRBJ2-2	TGTGCCAGCAGCTTAGTTTCAGGGATAGGGATCACCGGGGAGCTGTTTTTT	CASSLVSGIGITGELFF
TRBD2	TRBV7-6	few	TRBJ2-3	TGTGCCAGCAGCCCGGGAGGGCGCACAGATACGCAGTATTTT	CASSPGGRTDTQYF
TRBD1	TRBV6-1	NA	TRBJ2-6	TGTGCCACCAGGACAGGTGCCTCTGGGGCCAACGTCCTGACTTTC	CATRTGASGANVLTF
NA	TRBV27	NA	TRBJ2-7	TGTGCCAGCAGTCCTCGGACTGGCTCCTACGAGCAGTACTTC	CASSPRTGSYEQYF
NA	TRBV9	NA	TRBJ2-7	TGTGCCAGCAGCGTAGCTTGGGGGCAGTACGAGCAGTACTTC	CASSVAWGQYEQYF
NA	TRBV10-3	few	TRBJ1-4	TGTGCCATCAGTGAGGCTACCGGGACCGTCGGGGAAAAACTGTTTTTT	CAISEATGTVGEKLFF
TRBD2	TRBV11-2	NA	TRBJ2-1	TGTGCCAGTAAGCTGACTAGCGGGGTCTACAATGAGCAGTTCTTC	CASKLTSGVYNEQFF
TRBD1	TRBV9	NA	TRBJ2-5	TGTGCCAGCAGCGTTGCGGACAGGGGTTTTGGGACCCAGTACTTC	CASSVADRGFGTQYF
NA	TRBV7-2	NA	TRBJ1-1	TGTGCCAGCAGCTTAGATCCGAGAACTGAAGCTTTCTTT	CASSLDPRTEAFF
NA	TRBV7-2	NA	TRBJ1-4	TGTGCCAGCAGCTTATTCCGTCCCCCTAATGAAAAACTGTTTTTT	CASSLFRPPNEKLFF
NA	TRBV28	few	TRBJ1-1	TGTGCCAGCAGTACCCGGTACACTGAAGCTTTCTTT	CASSTRYTEAFF
NA	TRBV2	few	TRBJ2-7	TGTGCCAGCAGTGTACAGGACTACGAGCAGTACTTC	CASSVQDYEQYF
TRBD2	TRBV30	NA	TRBJ2-3	TGTGCCTGGACGCCCATTCGGGCTAGCGGGGGAACAGATACGCAGTATTTT	CAWTPIRASGGTDTQYF
NA	TRBV30	NA	TRBJ2-2	TGTGCCTGGAGTTTGAGGAACACCGGGGAGCTGTTTTTT	CAWSLRNTGELFF
NA	TRBV27	NA	TRBJ1-1	TGTGCCAGCCTTGCGGGGACTGAAGCTTTCTTT	CASLAGTEAFF
NA	TRBV5-1	NA	TRBJ1-5	TGCGCCAGCAGCTTGGGGGAGGCAACAGGGATGCTCAATCAGCCCCAGCATTTT	CASSLGEATGMLNQPQHF
TRBD1	TRBV11-2	NA	TRBJ2-2	TGTGCCAGCAGCACCACCCGGGACAGACACACCGGGGAGCTGTTTTTT	CASSTTRDRHTGELFF
NA	TRBV6-5	few	TRBJ2-1	TGTGCCAGCACCCCCCACAGCAGCTCCTACAATGAGCAGTTCTTC	CASTPHSSSYNEQFF
TRBD2	TRBV6-1	NA	TRBJ2-7	TGTGCCAGCAGTGAAGCGGGAACTAGCGGGAGTTACGAGCAGTACTTC	CASSEAGTSGSYEQYF
NA	TRBV6-6	NA	TRBJ2-1	TGTGCCAGCACCATGGGGGGGCGGGATGAGCAGTTCTTC	CASTMGGRDEQFF
NA	TRBV25-1	few	TRBJ2-1	TGTGCCAGCAGTGGCATCCTCGGGCAGCTCTTC	CASSGILGQLF
NA	TRBV30	NA	TRBJ2-1	TGTGCCTGGAGTGTATTTGGCGGGATCTACAATGAGCAGTTCTTC	CAWSVFGGIYNEQFF
NA	TRBV19	NA	TRBJ1-5	TGTGCCAGCTCCGGGCAGGGCAGGGGGCCCCAGCATTTT	CASSGQGRGPQHF
NA	TRBV7-2	NA	TRBJ1-4	TGTGCCAGCAAGGGGAATGAAAAACTGTTTTTT	CASKGNEKLFF
NA	TRBV19	few	TRBJ1-5	TGTGCCAGTAGCAGGATAGGCAATCAGCCCCAGCATTTT	CASSRIGNQPQHF
NA	TRBV6-5	NA	TRBJ2-7	TGTGCCAGCACCACGACCCCACGGGCCTACGAGCAGTACTTC	CASTTTPRAYEQYF
TRBD1	TRBV18	few	TRBJ2-4	TGTGCCAGCTCTTCGGGACAGGGAGAAAACATTCAGTACTTC	CASSSGQGENIQYF
NA	TRBV2	few	TRBJ1-2	TGTGCCAGCAGTGAAGGGCATAGGTATGGCTACACCTTC	CASSEGHRYGYTF
TRBD2	TRBV5-4	few	TRBJ2-5	TGTGCCAGCAGCGACCGGACTAGCGGGAATACCTTCCAAGAGACCCAGTACTTC	CASSDRTSGNTFQETQYF
NA	TRBV7-2	few	TRBJ1-3	TGTGCCAGCAGCCCCCTGCGGATCATCTCTGGAAACACCATATATTTT	CASSPLRIISGNTIYF
NA	TRBV7-9	few	TRBJ1-2	TGTGCCAGCAGCTCGCCCGACGGAATGAACTATGGCTACACCTTC	CASSSPDGMNYGYTF
NA	TRBV9	few	TRBJ1-1	TGTGCCAGCAGCCCTCAGACGGGACGTAACACTGAAGCTTTCTTT	CASSPQTGRNTEAFF
NA	TRBV7-2	few	TRBJ1-2	TGTGCCAGCAGGCTTCTAACCGAGGGTGCCTATGGCTACACCTTC	CASRLLTEGAYGYTF
NA	TRBV5-4	NA	TRBJ1-5	TGTGCCAGCAGCTTACAGGGCCATAGCAATCAGCCCCAGCATTTT	CASSLQGHSNQPQHF
TRBD1	TRBV7-2	few	TRBJ1-2	TGTGCCAGCAGGGCAGGGGGCGCGGACTATGGCTACACCTTC	CASRAGGADYGYTF
NA	TRBV5-1	few	TRBJ2-7	TGCGCCAGCAGCTTGGCCGGCAGGGGCTACGAGCAGTACTTC	CASSLAGRGYEQYF
NA	TRBV7-2	NA	TRBJ2-3	TGTGCCAGCTTGGGAGGCACAAGCACAGATACGCAGTATTTT	CASLGGTSTDTQYF
NA	TRBV5-1	NA	TRBJ2-3	TGCGCCAGCAGCTTGGAACAGGCCATCGCAGATACGCAGTATTTT	CASSLEQAIADTQYF